This T cell receptor (beta chain) appears in the sequencing data of a study of OX40 agonist ivuxolimab in advanced cancers. This CDR3 is 14 amino acids long. Germline V gene data show CDR1 as ENHRY and CDR2 as SYGVKD. Between the trimmed V and J ends, which lost 3 bases and 6 bases, there was a span of 15 bases. The table came from immunoSEQ multiplex PCR; TCRdb's copy has only in-frame clones and leaves some out. The sample records tens of thousands of clones, approximately 89% being singletons. This sequence was found in an adult with an advanced solid tumor such as melanoma, head and neck, liver or kidney cancer. Sequenced here: CD4+ or CD8+ T cells sorted from blood, sampled in a trial of the OX40 agonist ivuxolimab. The chain uses TRBV10-3 and TRBJ2-7; D unresolved. CDR3 region: CAISDPDRPREQYF. The CDR3 nucleotides are TGTGCCATCAGTGACCCGGACCGGCCCCGCGAGCAGTACTTC.